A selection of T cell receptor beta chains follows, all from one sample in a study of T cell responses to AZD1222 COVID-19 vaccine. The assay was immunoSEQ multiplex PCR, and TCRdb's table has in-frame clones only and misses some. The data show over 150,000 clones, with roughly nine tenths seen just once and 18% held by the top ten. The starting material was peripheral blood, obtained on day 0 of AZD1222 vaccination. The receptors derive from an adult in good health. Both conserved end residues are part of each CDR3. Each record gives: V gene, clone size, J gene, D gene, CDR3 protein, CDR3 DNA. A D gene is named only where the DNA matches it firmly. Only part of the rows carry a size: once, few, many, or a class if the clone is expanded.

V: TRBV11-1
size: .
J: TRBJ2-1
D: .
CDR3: CASSLVWQGRRNEQFF
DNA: TGTGCCAGCAGCTTAGTTTGGCAGGGTCGCAGGAATGAGCAGTTCTTC

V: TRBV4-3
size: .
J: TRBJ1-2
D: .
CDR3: CASSQEGTIYGYTF
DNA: TGCGCCAGCAGCCAAGAGGGGACGATTTATGGCTACACCTTC

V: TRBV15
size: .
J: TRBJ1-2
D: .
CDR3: CATSRGDGTGGYTF
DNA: TGTGCCACCAGCAGAGGAGACGGTACCGGTGGCTACACCTTC

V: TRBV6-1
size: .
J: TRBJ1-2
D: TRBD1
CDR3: CASSDRDRDATF
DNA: TGTGCCAGCAGTGACCGGGACAGGGATGCCACCTTC

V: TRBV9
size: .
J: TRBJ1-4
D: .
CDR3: CASSWGTGNQDEKLFF
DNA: TGTGCCAGCAGCTGGGGAACAGGGAATCAGGATGAAAAACTGTTTTTT

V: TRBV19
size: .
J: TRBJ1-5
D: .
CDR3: CASRPGPVSNQPQHF
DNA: TGTGCCAGTAGGCCAGGGCCAGTCAGCAATCAGCCCCAGCATTTT

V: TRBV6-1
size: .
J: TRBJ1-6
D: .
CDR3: CASSDIGQNSPLHF
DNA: TGTGCCAGCAGTGATATCGGACAGAATTCACCCCTCCACTTT

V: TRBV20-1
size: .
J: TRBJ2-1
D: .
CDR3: CSAYGYEQFF
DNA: TGCAGTGCTTACGGATATGAGCAGTTCTTC

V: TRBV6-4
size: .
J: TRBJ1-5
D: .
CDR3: CASSDSGVTGSNQPQHF
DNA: TGTGCCAGCAGTGACTCAGGGGTGACAGGAAGCAATCAGCCCCAGCATTTT

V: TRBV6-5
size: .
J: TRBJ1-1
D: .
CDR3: CASSYSDAGGNTEAFF
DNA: TGTGCCAGCAGTTACTCGGACGCTGGGGGTAACACTGAAGCTTTCTTT

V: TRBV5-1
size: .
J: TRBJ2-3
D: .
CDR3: CASSLWQNADTQYF
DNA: TGCGCCAGCAGCTTGTGGCAGAACGCGGATACGCAGTATTTT

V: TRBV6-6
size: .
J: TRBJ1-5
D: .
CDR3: CASSPQANSNQPQHF
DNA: TGTGCCAGCAGTCCCCAGGCTAATAGCAATCAGCCCCAGCATTTT

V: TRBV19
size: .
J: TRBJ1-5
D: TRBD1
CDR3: CATGHRGPDQPQHF
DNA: TGTGCCACCGGGCACAGGGGGCCGGACCAGCCCCAGCATTTT

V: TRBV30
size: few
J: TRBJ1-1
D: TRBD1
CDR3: CAWGDRGLVNTEAFF
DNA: TGTGCCTGGGGAGACAGGGGTCTAGTGAACACTGAAGCTTTCTTT

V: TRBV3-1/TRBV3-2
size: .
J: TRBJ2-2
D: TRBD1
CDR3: CASSDTGVTGELFF
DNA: TGTGCCAGCAGCGACACAGGGGTCACCGGGGAGCTGTTTTTT

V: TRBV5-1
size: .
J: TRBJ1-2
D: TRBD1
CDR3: CASSLGGQGDGYGYTF
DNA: TGCGCCAGCAGCTTGGGAGGACAGGGAGATGGCTATGGCTACACCTTC

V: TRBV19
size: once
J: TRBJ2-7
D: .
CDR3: CASSLTGATYEQYF
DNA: TGTGCCAGCTCCCTAACGGGGGCCACCTACGAGCAGTACTTC

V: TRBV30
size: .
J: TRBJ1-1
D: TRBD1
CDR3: CAWSGTRGQGDTEAFF
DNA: TGTGCCTGGAGTGGTACGAGAGGACAGGGGGACACTGAAGCTTTCTTT

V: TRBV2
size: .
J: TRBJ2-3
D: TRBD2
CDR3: CASSRREGVTDTQYF
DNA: TGTGCCAGCAGTAGGCGGGAGGGTGTCACGGATACGCAGTATTTT

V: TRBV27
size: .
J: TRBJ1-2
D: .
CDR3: CASSGGRNYGYTF
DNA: TGTGCCAGCAGTGGGGGACGGAACTATGGCTACACCTTC

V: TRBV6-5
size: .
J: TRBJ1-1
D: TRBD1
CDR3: CASKTGPWTEAFF
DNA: TGTGCCAGCAAGACAGGGCCGTGGACTGAAGCTTTCTTT

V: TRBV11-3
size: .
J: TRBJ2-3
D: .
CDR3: CASSFGGRGTQYF
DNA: TGTGCCAGCAGCTTCGGGGGTCGGGGTACGCAGTATTTT

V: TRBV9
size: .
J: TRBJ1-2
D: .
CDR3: CASSVGRGISNYGYTF
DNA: TGTGCCAGCAGCGTAGGTCGCGGAATTTCTAACTATGGCTACACCTTC

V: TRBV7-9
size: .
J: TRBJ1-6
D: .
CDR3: CASSLAISFETNNSPLHF
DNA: TGTGCCAGCAGCTTAGCGATTTCGTTTGAGACAAATAATTCACCCCTCCACTTT

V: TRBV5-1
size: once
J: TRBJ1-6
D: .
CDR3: CASSPGTYNSPLHF
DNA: TGCGCCAGCAGCCCGGGGACTTATAATTCACCCCTCCACTTT

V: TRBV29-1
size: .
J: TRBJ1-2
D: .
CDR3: CSVGSHYGYTF
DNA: TGCAGCGTTGGGTCCCACTATGGCTACACCTTC

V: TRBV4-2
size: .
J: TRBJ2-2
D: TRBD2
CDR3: CASSPRSGTSGRNTGELFF
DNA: TGTGCCAGCAGCCCCAGGTCCGGGACTAGCGGGAGGAACACCGGGGAGCTGTTTTTT

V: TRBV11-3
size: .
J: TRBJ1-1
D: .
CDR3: CASSLDLSQPNTEAFF
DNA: TGTGCCAGCAGCTTAGATTTATCACAGCCGAACACTGAAGCTTTCTTT

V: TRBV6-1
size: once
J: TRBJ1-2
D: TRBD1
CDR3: CASSDGTGGFYGYTF
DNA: TGTGCCAGCAGTGACGGGACAGGGGGCTTCTATGGCTACACCTTC

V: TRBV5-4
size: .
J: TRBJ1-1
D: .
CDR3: CASSEMTEEAFF
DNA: TGTGCCAGCAGCGAAATGACAGAGGAAGCTTTCTTT

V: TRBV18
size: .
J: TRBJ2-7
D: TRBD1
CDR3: CASSKPGQGAHEQYF
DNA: TGTGCCAGCTCAAAGCCGGGACAGGGGGCGCACGAGCAGTACTTC

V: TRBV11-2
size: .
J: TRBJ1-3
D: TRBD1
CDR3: CASSLLRGLGNTIYF
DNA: TGTGCCAGCAGCTTACTCAGGGGGCTTGGAAACACCATATATTTT

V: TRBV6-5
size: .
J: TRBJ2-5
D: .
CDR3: CASSYTVQETQYF
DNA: TGTGCCAGCAGTTACACAGTCCAAGAGACCCAGTACTTC

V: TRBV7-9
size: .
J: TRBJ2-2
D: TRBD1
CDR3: CASSRGQGNTGELFF
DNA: TGTGCCAGCAGCCGCGGACAGGGGAACACCGGGGAGCTGTTTTTT

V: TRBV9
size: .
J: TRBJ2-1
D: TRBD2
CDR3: CASSVGAGAYNEQFF
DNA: TGTGCCAGCAGCGTAGGGGCGGGAGCCTACAATGAGCAGTTCTTC

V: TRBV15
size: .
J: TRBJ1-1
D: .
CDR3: CATSRDLARGGLNTEAFF
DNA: TGTGCCACCAGCAGAGATCTTGCCCGAGGGGGGCTGAACACTGAAGCTTTCTTT

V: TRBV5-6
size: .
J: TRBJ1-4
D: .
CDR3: CASSYRFNEKLFF
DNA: TGTGCCAGCAGCTACAGGTTTAATGAAAAACTGTTTTTT

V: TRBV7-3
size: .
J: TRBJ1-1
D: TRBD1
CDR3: CASSTGQGKGAFF
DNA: TGTGCCAGCAGCACGGGACAGGGGAAAGGAGCTTTCTTT

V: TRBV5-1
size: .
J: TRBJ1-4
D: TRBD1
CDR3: CASTGTGLSNEKLFF
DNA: TGCGCCAGCACTGGGACAGGACTTTCTAATGAAAAACTGTTTTTT

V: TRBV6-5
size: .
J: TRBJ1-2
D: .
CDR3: CASSLRETDGYTF
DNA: TGTGCCAGCAGTCTACGGGAGACGGATGGCTACACCTTC

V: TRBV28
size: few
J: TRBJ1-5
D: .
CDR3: CASSLNWGYSNQPQHF
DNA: TGTGCCAGCAGTTTAAATTGGGGTTATAGCAATCAGCCCCAGCATTTT

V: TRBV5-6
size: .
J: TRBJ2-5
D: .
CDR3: CASSLAGIGQETQYF
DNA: TGTGCCAGCAGCTTGGCAGGGATCGGGCAAGAGACCCAGTACTTC

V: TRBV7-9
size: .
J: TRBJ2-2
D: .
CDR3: CASSPTASPRNTGELFF
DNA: TGTGCCAGCAGCCCAACTGCGTCACCCAGGAACACCGGGGAGCTGTTTTTT

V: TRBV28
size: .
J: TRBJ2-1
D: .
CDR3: CASGASRSGSYNEQFF
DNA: TGTGCCAGCGGCGCTTCGAGGTCCGGCTCCTACAATGAGCAGTTCTTC

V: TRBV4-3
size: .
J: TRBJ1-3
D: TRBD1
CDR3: CASSQGTGVGNTIYF
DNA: TGCGCCAGCAGCCAAGGAACAGGGGTAGGAAACACCATATATTTT

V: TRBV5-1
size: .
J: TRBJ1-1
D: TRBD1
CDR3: CASSLHRGDTEAFF
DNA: TGCGCCAGCAGCTTGCACAGGGGGGACACTGAAGCTTTCTTT

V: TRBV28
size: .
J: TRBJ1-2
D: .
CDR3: CASSFTDYGYTF
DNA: TGTGCCAGCAGTTTCACGGACTATGGCTACACCTTC

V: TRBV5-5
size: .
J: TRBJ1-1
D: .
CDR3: CASSLKSNTEAFF
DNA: TGTGCCAGCAGCTTGAAGTCAAACACTGAAGCTTTCTTT

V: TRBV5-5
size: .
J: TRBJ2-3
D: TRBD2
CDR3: CASSFVGLAASTDTQYF
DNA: TGTGCCAGCAGCTTCGTGGGGCTAGCGGCTAGCACAGATACGCAGTATTTT

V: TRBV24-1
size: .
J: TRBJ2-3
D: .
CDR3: CATSDPSPPDTQYF
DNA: TGTGCCACCAGTGATCCCTCGCCCCCAGATACGCAGTATTTT

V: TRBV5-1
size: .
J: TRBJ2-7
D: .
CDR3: CASSFLVLRGAPTEQYF
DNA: TGCGCCAGCAGCTTCCTGGTCTTACGGGGGGCTCCCACCGAGCAGTACTTC

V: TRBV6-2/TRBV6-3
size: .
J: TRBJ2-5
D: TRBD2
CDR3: CASSYSGGTAAQYF
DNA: TGTGCCAGCAGTTACTCGGGAGGGACGGCGGCCCAGTACTTC